The present TCR beta chain was sequenced within a study of cytomegalovirus exposure and HLA in healthy donors. Study outcomes and limitations: Per a later analysis, roughly 17,000 TCR beta sequences showed association with HLA alleles at 0.05 false discovery rate. Reports state that TCR beta sequences accurately predicted most subjects' HLA-A and HLA-B alleles.

PCR primers comprised 60 Vbeta and 13 Jbeta primers. Methods used by the authors: Roughly 11 million of the 80 million or so unique TCR beta chains counted in a later analysis were shared. TCRdb's table, derived via immunoSEQ multiplex PCR, lists solely in-frame clones and lacks some. The V and J calls and clone size were taken over from that table, and D and trimming were inferred from the DNA. Here the sample spans approximately 150,000 clones, less than 85% being singletons. As concerns this clone: Its antigen is undetermined.

The TCR was taken from a man aged 50 or older in good health and CMV-seropositive. Material for sequencing was PBMCs.

CDR3 sequence: CASSELGQGTYEQYF. The DNA of the CDR3 is TGTGCCAGCAGTGAACTTGGACAAGGAACATACGAGCAGTACTTC. This chain links TRBV6-1 with TRBJ2-7, with D tentatively TRBD1 (5 bases). Germline-derived CDR1 and CDR2 are MNHNS and SASEGT. The CDR3 spans 15 residues. Trimming left V 2 bases short and J 4 bases short, with 15 bases between.